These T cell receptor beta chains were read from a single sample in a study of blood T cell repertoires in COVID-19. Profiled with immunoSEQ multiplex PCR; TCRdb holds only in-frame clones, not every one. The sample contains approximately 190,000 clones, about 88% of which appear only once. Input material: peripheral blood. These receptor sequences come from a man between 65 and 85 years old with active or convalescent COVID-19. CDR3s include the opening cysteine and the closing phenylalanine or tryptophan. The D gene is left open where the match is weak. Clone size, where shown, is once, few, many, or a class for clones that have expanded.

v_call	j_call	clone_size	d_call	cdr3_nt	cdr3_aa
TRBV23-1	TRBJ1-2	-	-	TGCGCCAGCAGTCAACCTAGAAACAGCCTGGGACACAACTATGGCTACACCTTC	CASSQPRNSLGHNYGYTF
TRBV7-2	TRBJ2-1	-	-	TGTGCCAGCAGCTCGTACCCCTTAGGGAGTTCCAGCTCCTACAATGAGCAGTTCTTC	CASSSYPLGSSSSYNEQFF
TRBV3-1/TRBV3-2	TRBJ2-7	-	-	TGTGCCAGCAGCCAAGATCCGGCAGGGGTCCCCTACGAGCAGTACTTC	CASSQDPAGVPYEQYF
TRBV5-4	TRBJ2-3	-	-	TGTGCCAGCAGCTTTTATGAGGCAGATACGCAGTATTTT	CASSFYEADTQYF
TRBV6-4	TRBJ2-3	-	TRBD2	TGTGCCAGCAGTGCCACCGGGACTAGCGGGGGGGCCTTCCGCACAGATACGCAGTATTTT	CASSATGTSGGAFRTDTQYF
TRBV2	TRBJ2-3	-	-	TGTGCCAGCAGTGAAGTAGCGGAGTACAGCGATACGCAGTATTTT	CASSEVAEYSDTQYF
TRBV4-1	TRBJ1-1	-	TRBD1	TGCGCCAGCAGCCAAGGACAGGGGACTGAAGCTTTCTTT	CASSQGQGTEAFF
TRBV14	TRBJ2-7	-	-	TGTGCCAGCAGCCAAGATTCCGTCTACGAGCAGTACTTC	CASSQDSVYEQYF
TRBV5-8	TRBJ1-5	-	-	TGTGCCAGCAGCTTCCTCGAAGGGGTAGGCAATCAGCCCCAGCATTTT	CASSFLEGVGNQPQHF
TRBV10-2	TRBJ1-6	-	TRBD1	TGCGCCAGCAGGGACAGGGGACAGTATAATTCACCCCTCCACTTT	CASRDRGQYNSPLHF
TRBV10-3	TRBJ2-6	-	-	TGTGGACATGGGGCCACCAACTCTGGGGCCAACGTCCTGACTTTC	CGHGATNSGANVLTF
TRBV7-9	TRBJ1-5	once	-	TGTGCCAGCAGCTTTAGGGAGGGGGGTTTGTCGAACCAGCCCCAGCATTTT	CASSFREGGLSNQPQHF
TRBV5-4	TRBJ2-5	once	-	TGTGCCAGCAACCTCGCCGGACGGAGGACGGAGACCCAGTACTTC	CASNLAGRRTETQYF
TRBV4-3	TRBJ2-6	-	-	TGCGCCAGCAGCCAAGAGCCCAGCTCTGGGGCCAACGTCCTGACTTTC	CASSQEPSSGANVLTF
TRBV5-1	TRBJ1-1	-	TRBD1	TGCGCCAGTATCCTGACAGGGTCGGGCACTGAAGCTTTCTTT	CASILTGSGTEAFF
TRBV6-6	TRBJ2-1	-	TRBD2	TGTGCCAGCAGCCTCACTAGCGGGAGATACAATGAGCAGTTCTTC	CASSLTSGRYNEQFF
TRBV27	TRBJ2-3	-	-	TGTGCCAGCAGTTTCGGCAGGGGCACAGATACGCAGTATTTT	CASSFGRGTDTQYF
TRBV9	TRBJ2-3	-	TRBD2	TGTGCCAGCAGCGGACCGGGACTAGTCGCAGATACGCAGTATTTT	CASSGPGLVADTQYF
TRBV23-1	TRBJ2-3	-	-	TGCGCCAGCAGTCAATATCTCGGGGGTGAAATCACAGATACGCAGTATTTT	CASSQYLGGEITDTQYF
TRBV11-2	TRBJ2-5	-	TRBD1	TGTGCCAGCAGACTTCGGACAGGGACACTCCAAGAGACCCAGTACTTC	CASRLRTGTLQETQYF
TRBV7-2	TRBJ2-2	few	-	TGTGCCAGCAGCTTAGTCCAATCCACCGGGGAGCTGTTTTTT	CASSLVQSTGELFF
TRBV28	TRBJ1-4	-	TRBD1	TGTGCCAGCAGTTTCGATCCAGGGGGTTCTAATGAAAAACTGTTTTTT	CASSFDPGGSNEKLFF
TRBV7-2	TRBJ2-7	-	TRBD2	TGTGCCAGCAGCTCGGGACTAGCGGGGGGGCATCAGTACTTC	CASSSGLAGGHQYF
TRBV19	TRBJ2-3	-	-	TGTGCCAGTAGTATTCCGACTGGGTCAGGGGCAGATACGCAGTATTTT	CASSIPTGSGADTQYF
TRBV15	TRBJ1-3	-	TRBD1	TGTGCCACCAGCACAAACACAGGGGCTGGAAACACCATATATTTT	CATSTNTGAGNTIYF
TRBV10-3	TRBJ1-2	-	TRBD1	TGTGCCATCAGCCGGGACAGGGTTTATGGCTACACCTTC	CAISRDRVYGYTF
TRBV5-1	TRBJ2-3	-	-	TGCGCCAGCAGCTTCAGCGGAGCCCGCACAGATACGCAGTATTTT	CASSFSGARTDTQYF
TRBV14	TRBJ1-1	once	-	TGTGCCAGCAGCCAATACGGGATGGTAGAAGCTTTCTTT	CASSQYGMVEAFF
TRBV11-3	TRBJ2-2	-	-	TGTGCCAGCAGCTTACAGGGGCCCGGGGAGCTGTTTTTT	CASSLQGPGELFF
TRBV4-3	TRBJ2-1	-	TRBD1	TGCGCCAGCAGCCAAGAAGAAGGGACAGGGCACAATGAGCAGTTCTTC	CASSQEEGTGHNEQFF
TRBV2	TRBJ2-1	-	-	TGTGCCAGCAGGGTGGCCCGCTACAATGAGCAGTTCTTC	CASRVARYNEQFF
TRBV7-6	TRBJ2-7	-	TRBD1	TGTGCCAGCAGCTTAAGTCCACCGGGACAGGGGGTCGAGCAGTACTTC	CASSLSPPGQGVEQYF
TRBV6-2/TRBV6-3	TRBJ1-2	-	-	TGTGCCAGCAGTCCAGATCGCTATGGCTACACCTTC	CASSPDRYGYTF
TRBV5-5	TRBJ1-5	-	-	TGTGCCAGCAGCTTGGCTGGGGGGAATCAGCCCCAGCATTTT	CASSLAGGNQPQHF
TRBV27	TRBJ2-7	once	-	TGTGCCAGCAGTTCCACAGGGCTCGAGCAGTACTTC	CASSSTGLEQYF
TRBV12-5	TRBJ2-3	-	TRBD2	TGTGCTAGTGGTAAGACTAGCGGGGGCCTGGATACGCAGTATTTT	CASGKTSGGLDTQYF
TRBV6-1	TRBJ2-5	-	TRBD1	TGTGCCAGCAGTGAAATGTGGACAGGGGGCCAAGAGACCCAGTACTTC	CASSEMWTGGQETQYF
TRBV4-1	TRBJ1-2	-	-	TGCGCCAGCAGCCAAGTGGAGGGTTTCTATGGCTACACCTTC	CASSQVEGFYGYTF
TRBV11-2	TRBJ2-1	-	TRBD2	TGTGCCAGCAGCCCATGGGGACTAGCGGGGAACTACAATGAGCAGTTCTTC	CASSPWGLAGNYNEQFF
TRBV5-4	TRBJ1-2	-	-	TGTGCCAGCAGCTTATCAGGGGTCTATGGCTACACCTTC	CASSLSGVYGYTF
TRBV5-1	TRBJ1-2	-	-	TGCGCCAGCAGCTTGGATGGAGGCCGGGTCTATGGCTACACCTTC	CASSLDGGRVYGYTF
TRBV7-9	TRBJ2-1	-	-	TGTGCCAGCAGCCCAGGGCATGAGCAGTTCTTC	CASSPGHEQFF
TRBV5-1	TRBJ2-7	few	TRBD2	TGCGCCAGCAGCGCTGGTACTAGCGGGATCTACGAGCAGTACTTC	CASSAGTSGIYEQYF
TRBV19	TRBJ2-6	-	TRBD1	TGTGCCAGTAGTATACAGGGGGCGCGTGGGGCCAACGTCCTGACTTTC	CASSIQGARGANVLTF
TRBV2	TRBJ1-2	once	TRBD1	TGTGCCAGCAGGGAACGACAGGGGCTCAGGGACACCTTC	CASRERQGLRDTF
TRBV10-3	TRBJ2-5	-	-	TGTGCCATCAGTGATTCCTTATTTGAAGAGACCCAGTACTTC	CAISDSLFEETQYF
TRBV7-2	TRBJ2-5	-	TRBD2	TGTGCCAGCAGTAGGACCGGGACTAGTATTAGGGAGACCCAGTACTTC	CASSRTGTSIRETQYF
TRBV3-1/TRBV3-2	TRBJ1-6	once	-	TGTGCCAGCAGCTTTCGGACATCACCGAGCTCCTATAATTCACCCCTCCACTTT	CASSFRTSPSSYNSPLHF
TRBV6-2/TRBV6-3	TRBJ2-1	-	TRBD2	TGTGCCAGCAGTTACGGAGGTAGCGGGAGTGTTGAGCAGTTCTTC	CASSYGGSGSVEQFF
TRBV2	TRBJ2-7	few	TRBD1	TGTGCCAGCAAACGGGACAGCTACGAGCAGTACTTC	CASKRDSYEQYF
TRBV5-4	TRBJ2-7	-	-	TGTGCCAGCAGCTTGGACCAGACCTACGAGCAGTACTTC	CASSLDQTYEQYF